Here is one T cell receptor (beta chain) with its context. The antigen is not known. The TCRbeta library was prepared with unique molecular identifiers. Each CDR3 protein gets one entry after TCRdb re-called the PCR reads with MiXCR. This sample yields 530,000 or so distinct CDR3 sequences, of which 25% to 30% are seen a single time; around a third belongs to the top ten. The data originate from a study of T-cell reconstitution after alpha-beta-depleted transplantation in children. Study-wide points: One year after transplant, T-cell counts and diversity came mostly from newly produced T cells. Reportedly, alpha-beta T cells present about two months post-transplant originated from several hundred expanded clones of graft origin. The study traced high day-60 TCRbeta diversity in some patients to surviving recipient T cells and thymic progenitors.

This sample comprised PBMCs, obtained before TCRalphabeta/CD19-depleted stem cell transplant. This TCR derives from a boy younger than two with Wiskott-Aldrich syndrome, due to receive a stem cell transplant.

The CDR3, as DNA: TGTGCCAGCTCACCATCTAAAGCCAATGGCTACACCTTC. This translates into CASSPSKANGYTF. The chain recombines TRBV18 with TRBJ1-2, with D hard to call. Trimming stripped 2 bases from V and 6 bases from J, with 10 bases between. The germline gives CDR1 KGHSH, CDR2 LQKENI. CDR3 size: 13 residues.